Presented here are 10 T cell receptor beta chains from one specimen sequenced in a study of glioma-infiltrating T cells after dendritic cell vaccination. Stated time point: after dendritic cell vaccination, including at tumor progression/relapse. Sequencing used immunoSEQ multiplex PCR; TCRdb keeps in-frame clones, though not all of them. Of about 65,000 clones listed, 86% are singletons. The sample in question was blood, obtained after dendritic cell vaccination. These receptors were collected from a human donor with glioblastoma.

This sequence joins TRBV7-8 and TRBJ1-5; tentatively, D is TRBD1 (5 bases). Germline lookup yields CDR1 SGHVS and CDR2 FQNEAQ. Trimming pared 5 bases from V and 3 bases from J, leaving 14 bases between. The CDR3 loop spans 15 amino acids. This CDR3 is CASSQTRAPNQPQHF. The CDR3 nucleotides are TGTGCCAGCAGCCAGACCAGGGCTCCCAATCAGCCCCAGCATTTT. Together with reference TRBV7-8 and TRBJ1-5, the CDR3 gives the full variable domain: GAGVSQSPRYKVAKRGQDVALRCDPISGHVSLFWYQQALGQGPEFLTYFQNEAQLDKSGLPSDRFFAERPEGSVSTLKIQRTQQEDSAVYLCASSQTRAPNQPQHFGDGTRLSIL.

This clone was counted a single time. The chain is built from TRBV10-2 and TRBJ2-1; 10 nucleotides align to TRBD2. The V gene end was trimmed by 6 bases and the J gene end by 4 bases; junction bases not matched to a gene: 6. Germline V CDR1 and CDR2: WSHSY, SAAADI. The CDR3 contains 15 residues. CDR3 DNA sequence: TGCGCCAGCAGGCTAGCGGGAGTGAGTTACAATGAGCAGTTCTTC. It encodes CASRLAGVSYNEQFF.

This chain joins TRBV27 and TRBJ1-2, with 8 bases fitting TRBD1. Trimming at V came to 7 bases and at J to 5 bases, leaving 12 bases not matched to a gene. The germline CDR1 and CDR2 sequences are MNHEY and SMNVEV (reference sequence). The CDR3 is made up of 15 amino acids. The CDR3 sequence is CASTVTGGKKYGYTF. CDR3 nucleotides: TGTGCCAGCACCGTAACAGGGGGGAAGAAGTATGGCTACACCTTC.

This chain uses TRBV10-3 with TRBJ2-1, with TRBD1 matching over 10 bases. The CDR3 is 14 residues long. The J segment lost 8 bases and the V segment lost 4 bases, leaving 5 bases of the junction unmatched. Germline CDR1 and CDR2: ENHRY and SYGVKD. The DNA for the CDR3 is TGTGCCATCAGTGGCGGGACAGGGGTTCATGAGCAGTTCTTC. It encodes CAISGGTGVHEQFF.

CDR3 coding DNA: TGTGCCAGTTCCGGGACTAGCGGGACCGAGCAGTACTTC. Protein sequence: CASSGTSGTEQYF. V usage is TRBV6-5 and J usage is TRBJ2-7; TRBD2 agrees at 13 bases. V dropped 9 bases and J dropped 6; count of bases not matched to a gene: 5. The germline V gene encodes CDR1 MNHEY and CDR2 SVGAGI. CDR3 size: 13 residues.

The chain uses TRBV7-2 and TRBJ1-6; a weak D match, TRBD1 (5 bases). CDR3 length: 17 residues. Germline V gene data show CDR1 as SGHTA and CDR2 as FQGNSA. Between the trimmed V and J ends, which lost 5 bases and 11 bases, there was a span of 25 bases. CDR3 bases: TGTGCCAGCAGCGGGGGGGGTGTAGGGAAGACGCAGCCACCCCTCCACTTT. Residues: CASSGGGVGKTQPPLHF.

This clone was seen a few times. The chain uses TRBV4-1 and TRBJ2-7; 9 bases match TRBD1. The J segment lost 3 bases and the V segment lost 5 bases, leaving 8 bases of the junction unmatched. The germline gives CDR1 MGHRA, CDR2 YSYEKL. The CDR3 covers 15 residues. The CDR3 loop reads CASSYPGTGIYEQYF. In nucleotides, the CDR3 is TGCGCCAGCAGCTACCCCGGGACAGGGATCTACGAGCAGTACTTC.

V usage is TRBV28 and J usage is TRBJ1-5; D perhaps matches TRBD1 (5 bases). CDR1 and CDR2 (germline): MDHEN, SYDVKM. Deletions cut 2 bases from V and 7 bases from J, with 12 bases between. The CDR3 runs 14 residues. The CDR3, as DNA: TGTGCCAGCAGTTTAACAGGTTTCGGGCAGCCCCAGCATTTT. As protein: CASSLTGFGQPQHF.

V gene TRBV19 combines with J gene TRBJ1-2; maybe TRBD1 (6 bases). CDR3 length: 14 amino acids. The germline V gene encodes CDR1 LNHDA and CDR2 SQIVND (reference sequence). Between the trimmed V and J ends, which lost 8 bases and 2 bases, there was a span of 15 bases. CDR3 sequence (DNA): TGTGCCAGTCAACTACCCGACAGGAACTATGGCTACACCTTC. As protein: CASQLPDRNYGYTF. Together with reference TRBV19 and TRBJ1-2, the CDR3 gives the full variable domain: DGGITQSPKYLFRKEGQNVTLSCEQNLNHDAMYWYRQDPGQGLRLIYYSQIVNDFQKGDIAEGYSVSREKKESFPLTVTSAQKNPTAFYLCASQLPDRNYGYTFGSGTRLTVV.

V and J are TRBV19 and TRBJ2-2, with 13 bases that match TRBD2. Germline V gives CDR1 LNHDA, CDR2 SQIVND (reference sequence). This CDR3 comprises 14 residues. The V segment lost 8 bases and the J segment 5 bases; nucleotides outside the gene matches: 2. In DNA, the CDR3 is TGTGCCAGTCTGACTAGCGGGGGGACCGGGGAGCTGTTTTTT. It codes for CASLTSGGTGELFF. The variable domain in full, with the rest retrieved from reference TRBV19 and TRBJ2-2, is DGGITQSPKYLFRKEGQNVTLSCEQNLNHDAMYWYRQDPGQGLRLIYYSQIVNDFQKGDIAEGYSVSREKKESFPLTVTSAQKNPTAFYLCASLTSGGTGELFFGEGSRLTVL.